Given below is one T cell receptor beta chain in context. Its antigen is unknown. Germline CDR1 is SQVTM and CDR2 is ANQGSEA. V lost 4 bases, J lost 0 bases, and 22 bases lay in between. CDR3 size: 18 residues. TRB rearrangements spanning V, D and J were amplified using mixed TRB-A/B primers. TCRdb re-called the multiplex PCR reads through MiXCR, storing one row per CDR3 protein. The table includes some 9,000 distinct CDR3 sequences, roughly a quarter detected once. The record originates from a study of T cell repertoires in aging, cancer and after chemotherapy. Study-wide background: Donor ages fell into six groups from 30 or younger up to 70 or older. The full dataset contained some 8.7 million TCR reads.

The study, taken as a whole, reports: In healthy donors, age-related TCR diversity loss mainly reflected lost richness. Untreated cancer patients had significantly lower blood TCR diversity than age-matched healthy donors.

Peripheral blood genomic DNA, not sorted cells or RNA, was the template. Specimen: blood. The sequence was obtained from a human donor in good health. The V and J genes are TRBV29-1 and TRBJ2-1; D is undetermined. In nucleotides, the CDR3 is TGCAGCGTTGTGAGTTATTTTATCCCCCCTTTCTCCTACAATGAGCAGTTCTTC. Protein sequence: CSVVSYFIPPFSYNEQFF.